The next 2 T cell receptor beta chains were all read from a single sample in a study of tissue T cells after allogeneic stem cell transplantation (dated by TCRdb to between 2022 and 2023). The library was obtained by the immunoSEQ multiplex PCR assay. TCRdb carries this immuneACCESS record with in-frame sequences only. Its versions omit some clonotypes, under half of them owing to an unresolved V gene in the studies checked, with the rest unexplained. The table for this sample lists tens of thousands of clones; roughly 92% of them were counted only once. The top ten constitute roughly 3.8% of the sample. What the time point label conveys for this sample: recipient (host-origin) PBMCs collected before allo-HCT. Source: blood, taken before transplantation. All receptors derive from a woman aged 40 to 75 who later had graft-versus-host disease after an allogeneic stem cell transplant.

The V gene is TRBV19, the J gene TRBJ2-1; TRBD2 aligns across 8 bases. Germline V gene sequence: CDR1 LNHDA, CDR2 SQIVND (reference sequence). Unmatched junction bases numbered 5, after V lost 4 bases and J lost 9 bases. The CDR3 has 13 amino acids. The CDR3 sequence: CASSTSLAAEQFF. DNA of the CDR3: TGTGCCAGTAGTACCTCACTAGCGGCTGAGCAGTTCTTC.

This chain links TRBV6-2 or TRBV6-3 with TRBJ2-7; the match to TRBD2 covers 8 bases. V dropped 2 bases and J dropped 5; count of bases not matched to a gene: 11. This CDR3 is built from 16 residues. Germline V lookup: CDR1 MNHEY, CDR2 SVGEGT. CDR3 bases: TGTGCCAGCAGTTACGGTAGCGGCGGGAGGTTTAACGAGCAGTACTTC. Protein sequence: CASSYGSGGRFNEQYF.